These 5 T cell receptor beta chains came from one sample sequenced in a study of cytomegalovirus exposure and HLA in healthy donors. Sequencing used immunoSEQ multiplex PCR; TCRdb keeps in-frame clones, though not all of them. The sample lists 300,000 to 350,000 clones; roughly 87% were seen once. Sequences were obtained from PBMCs. These receptors were taken from a man aged 25-40 years in good health and CMV-seronegative.

This rearrangement joins TRBV4-1 to TRBJ1-1; TRBD1 matches at 9 bases. From germline, CDR1 is MGHRA and CDR2 YSYEKL. V gave up 2 bases and J gave up 7 bases; unmatched junction bases: 8. The CDR3 loop spans 15 amino acids. The CDR3 sequence: CASSQFLDRGYEAFF. CDR3 sequence (DNA): TGCGCCAGCAGCCAATTCCTAGACAGGGGGTATGAAGCTTTCTTT.

The chain joins TRBV11-2 to TRBJ2-2, with D maybe TRBD2 (6 bases). Trimming cost V 6 bases and J 3 bases, with 14 bases left between them. Germline lookup yields CDR1 SGHAT and CDR2 FQNNGV. CDR3 size: 15 residues. The CDR3 region has the DNA TGTGCCAGCAGTCTCAGGAGGGAGGACACCGGGGAGCTGTTTTTT. Translated, it gives CASSLRREDTGELFF.

This rearrangement joins TRBV7-2 to TRBJ2-2, with 8 bases that match TRBD1. Germline V gene sequence: CDR1 SGHTA, CDR2 FQGNSA. There are 15 residues in the CDR3. With 3 bases clipped from V and 7 bases from J, the junction kept 7 bases outside the gene matches. The CDR3 region is CASSFRQGYGGELFF. The CDR3 nucleotides read TGTGCCAGCAGCTTCCGACAGGGGTACGGCGGGGAGCTGTTTTTT. Variable domain in full (rest from reference TRBV7-2 and TRBJ2-2): GAGVSQSPSNKVTEKGKDVELRCDPISGHTALYWYRQSLGQGLEFLIYFQGNSAPDKSGLPSDRFSAERTGGSVSTLTIQRTQQEDSAVYLCASSFRQGYGGELFFGEGSRLTVL.

The J gene is TRBJ2-5, the V gene TRBV18; tentative D call: TRBD2 (5 bases). From germline, CDR1 is KGHSH and CDR2 LQKENI. This CDR3 is 14 amino acids long. Trimming removed 2 bases from V and 4 bases from J, with 11 bases in between. The CDR3 loop reads CASSPGGNGETQYF. CDR3 nucleotide sequence: TGTGCCAGCTCACCAGGAGGCAATGGAGAGACCCAGTACTTC.

As regards this clone: This probably arose from a read error, given a far larger clone one base away. At the DNA level, this CDR3 is encoded by other sequences in the same sample as well. This sequence joins TRBV5-4 and TRBJ1-6; weak D call: TRBD1 (5 bases). CDR1 is SGHNT, CDR2 YYREEE, per germline (reference sequence). This CDR3 is built from 15 residues. Trimming stripped 4 bases from V and 10 bases from J, with 18 bases between. CDR3 nucleotide sequence: TGTGCCAGCAGCCAAGAGTTTGGGGCTGGATCACCCCTCCACTTT. Translation: CASSQEFGAGSPLHF.